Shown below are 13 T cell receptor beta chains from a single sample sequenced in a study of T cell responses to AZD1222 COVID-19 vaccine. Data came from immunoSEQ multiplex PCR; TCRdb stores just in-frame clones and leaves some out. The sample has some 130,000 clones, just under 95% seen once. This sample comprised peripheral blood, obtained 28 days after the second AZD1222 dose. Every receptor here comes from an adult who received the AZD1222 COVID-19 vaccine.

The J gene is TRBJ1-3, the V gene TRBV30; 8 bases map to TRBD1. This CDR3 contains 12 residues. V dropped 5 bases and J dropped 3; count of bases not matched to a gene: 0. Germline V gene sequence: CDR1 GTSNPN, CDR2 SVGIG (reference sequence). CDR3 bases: TGTGCCTGGGGGACAGGTGGAAACACCATATATTTT. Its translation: CAWGTGGNTIYF.

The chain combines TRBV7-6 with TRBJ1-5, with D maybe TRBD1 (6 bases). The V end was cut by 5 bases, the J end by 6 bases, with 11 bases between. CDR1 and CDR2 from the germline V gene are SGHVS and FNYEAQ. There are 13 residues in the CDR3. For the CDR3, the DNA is TGTGCCAGCAGCCAGAGGGGGGCTCAGCCCCAGCATTTT. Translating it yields CASSQRGAQPQHF.

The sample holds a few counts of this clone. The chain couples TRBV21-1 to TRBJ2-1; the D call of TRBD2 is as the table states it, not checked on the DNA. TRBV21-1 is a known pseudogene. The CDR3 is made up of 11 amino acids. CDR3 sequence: CAGGKVDEQFF. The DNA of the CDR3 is TGTGCCGGAGGTAAGGTCGATGAGCAGTTCTTC.

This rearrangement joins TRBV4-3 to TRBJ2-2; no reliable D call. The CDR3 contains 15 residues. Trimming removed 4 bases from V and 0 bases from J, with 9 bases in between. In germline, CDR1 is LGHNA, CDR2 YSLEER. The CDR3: CASSPGWANTGELFF. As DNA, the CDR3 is TGCGCCAGCAGCCCAGGTTGGGCGAACACCGGGGAGCTGTTTTTT.

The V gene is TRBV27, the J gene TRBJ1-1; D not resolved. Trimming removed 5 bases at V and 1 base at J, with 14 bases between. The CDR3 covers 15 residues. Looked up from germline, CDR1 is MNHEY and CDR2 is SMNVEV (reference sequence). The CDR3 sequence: CASSPGISPNTEAFF. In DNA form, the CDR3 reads TGTGCCAGCAGTCCCGGTATCAGCCCGAACACTGAAGCTTTCTTT.

CDR3 amino acids: CASSAEGAASTDTQYF. DNA of the CDR3: TGTGCCAGCAGCGCGGAGGGGGCTGCTAGCACAGATACGCAGTATTTT. The J gene is TRBJ2-3, the V gene TRBV7-3; a possible D gene is TRBD1 (7 bases). This CDR3 is built from 16 residues. Germline V gene lookup returns CDR1 SGHTA and CDR2 FQGTGA. V shed 5 bases and J shed 0 bases, with 15 bases lying between them.

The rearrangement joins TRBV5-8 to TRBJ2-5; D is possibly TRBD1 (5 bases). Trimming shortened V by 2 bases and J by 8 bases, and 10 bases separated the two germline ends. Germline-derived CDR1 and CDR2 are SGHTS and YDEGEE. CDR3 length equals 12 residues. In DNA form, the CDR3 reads TGTGCCAGCAGCTTCAGCAGGGTCACCCAGTACTTC. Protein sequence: CASSFSRVTQYF.

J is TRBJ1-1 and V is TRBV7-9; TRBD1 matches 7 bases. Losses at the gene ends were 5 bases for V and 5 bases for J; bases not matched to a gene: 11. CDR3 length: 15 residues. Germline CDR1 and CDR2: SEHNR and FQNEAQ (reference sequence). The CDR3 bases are TGTGCCAGCAGCCTTCTTCAGGGGGTGAGGACTGAAGCTTTCTTT. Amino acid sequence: CASSLLQGVRTEAFF.

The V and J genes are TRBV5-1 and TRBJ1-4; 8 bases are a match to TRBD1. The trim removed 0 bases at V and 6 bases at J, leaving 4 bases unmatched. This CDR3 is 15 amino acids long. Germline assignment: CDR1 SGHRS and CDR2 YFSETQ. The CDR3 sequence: CASSLGRGPDEKLFF. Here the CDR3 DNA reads TGCGCCAGCAGCTTGGGCAGGGGGCCCGATGAAAAACTGTTTTTT. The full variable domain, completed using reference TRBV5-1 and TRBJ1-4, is KAGVTQTPRYLIKTRGQQVTLSCSPISGHRSVSWYQQTPGQGLQFLFEYFSETQRNKGNFPGRFSGRQFSNSRSEMNVSTLELGDSALYLCASSLGRGPDEKLFFGSGTQLSVL.

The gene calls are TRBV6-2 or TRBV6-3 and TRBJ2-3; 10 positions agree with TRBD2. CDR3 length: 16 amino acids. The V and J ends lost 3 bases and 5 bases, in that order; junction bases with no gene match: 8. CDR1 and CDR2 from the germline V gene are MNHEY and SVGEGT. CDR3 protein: CASSYQRGGRGDTQYF. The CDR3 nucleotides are TGTGCCAGCAGTTATCAGCGGGGGGGCCGAGGAGATACGCAGTATTTT.

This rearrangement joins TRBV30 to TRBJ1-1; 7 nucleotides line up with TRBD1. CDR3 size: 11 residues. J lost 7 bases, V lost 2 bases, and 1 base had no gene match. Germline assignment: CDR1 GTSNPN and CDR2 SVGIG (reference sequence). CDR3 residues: CAWSRDSEAFF. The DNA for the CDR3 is TGTGCCTGGAGTAGGGACAGTGAAGCTTTCTTT.

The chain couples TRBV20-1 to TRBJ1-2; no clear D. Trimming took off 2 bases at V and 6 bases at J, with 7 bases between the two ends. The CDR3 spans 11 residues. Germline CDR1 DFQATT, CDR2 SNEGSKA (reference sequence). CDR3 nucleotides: TGCAGTGCTAGACCCCAGAATGGCTACACCTTC. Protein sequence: CSARPQNGYTF.

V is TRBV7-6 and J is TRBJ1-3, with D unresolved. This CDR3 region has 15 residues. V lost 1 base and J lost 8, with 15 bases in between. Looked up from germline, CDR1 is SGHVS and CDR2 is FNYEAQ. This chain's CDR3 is CASSLEQTEGYTIYF. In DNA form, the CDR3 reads TGTGCCAGCAGCTTAGAACAGACGGAGGGCTACACCATATATTTT.